This TCR beta chain is from a study of response to subunit inactivated influenza vaccine. Overall study results and limits: Each seasonal influenza vaccination, the authors suggested, recruits few new T cells.

A single record per CDR3 protein comes from TCRdb applying MiXCR to the RT-PCR reads. The table includes roughly 760,000 distinct CDR3 sequences, 21% detected once. This CDR3 comprises 15 residues. V was trimmed by 0 bases and J by 6 bases, leaving 15 bases between them. CDR1 SGHRS and CDR2 YFSETQ come from the germline V gene. A remark on this clonotype: As yet, its antigen is unknown.

The rearrangement links TRBV5-1 to TRBJ1-1; weak D call: TRBD1 (6 bases). Here the sequenced sample was PBMCs from blood, taken around 5 days after vaccination. The TCR sequence derives from a man aged 45-65 years who received an inactivated influenza vaccine. The CDR3 region has the DNA TGCGCCAGCAGCTTGGCCCCCGGGGGCCGGGCTGAAGCTTTCTTT. It yields the protein CASSLAPGGRAEAFF. The whole variable domain, remainder taken from reference TRBV5-1 and TRBJ1-1, is KAGVTQTPRYLIKTRGQQVTLSCSPISGHRSVSWYQQTPGQGLQFLFEYFSETQRNKGNFPGRFSGRQFSNSRSEMNVSTLELGDSALYLCASSLAPGGRAEAFFGQGTRLTVV.